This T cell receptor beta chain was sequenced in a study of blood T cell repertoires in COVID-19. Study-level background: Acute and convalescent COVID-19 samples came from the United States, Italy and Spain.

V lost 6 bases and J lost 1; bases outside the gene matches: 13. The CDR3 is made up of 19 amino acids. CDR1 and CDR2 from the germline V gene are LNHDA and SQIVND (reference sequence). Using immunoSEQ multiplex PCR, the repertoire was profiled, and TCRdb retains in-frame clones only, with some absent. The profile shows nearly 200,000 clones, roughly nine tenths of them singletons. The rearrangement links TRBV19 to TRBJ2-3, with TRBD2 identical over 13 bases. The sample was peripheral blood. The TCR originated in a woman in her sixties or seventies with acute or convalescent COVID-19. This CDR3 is CASSPYGTSGVGGTDTQYF. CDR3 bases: TGTGCCAGTAGCCCCTACGGGACTAGCGGGGTCGGGGGCACAGATACGCAGTATTTT.